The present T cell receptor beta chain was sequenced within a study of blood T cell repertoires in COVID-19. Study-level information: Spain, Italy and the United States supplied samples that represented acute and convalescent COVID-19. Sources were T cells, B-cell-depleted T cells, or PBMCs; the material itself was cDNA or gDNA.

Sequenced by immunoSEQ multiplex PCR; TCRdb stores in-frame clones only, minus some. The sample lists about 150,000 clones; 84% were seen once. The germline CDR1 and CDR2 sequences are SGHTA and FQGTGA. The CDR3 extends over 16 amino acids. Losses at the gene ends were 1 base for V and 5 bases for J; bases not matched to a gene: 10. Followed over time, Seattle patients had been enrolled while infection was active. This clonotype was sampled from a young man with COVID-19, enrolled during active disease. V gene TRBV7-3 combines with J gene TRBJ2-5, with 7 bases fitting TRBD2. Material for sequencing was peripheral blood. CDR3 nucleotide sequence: TGTGCCAGCAGCTTAAACTCCCCGGGAGCGGGGGAGACCCAGTACTTC. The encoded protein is CASSLNSPGAGETQYF.